Shown below are 17 T cell receptor beta chains from a single sample sequenced in a study of T cell responses to AZD1222 COVID-19 vaccine. Profiling relied on immunoSEQ multiplex PCR, and the TCRdb table lists in-frame clones only, not all of them. The sample contains over 85,000 clones, 80% to 90% of which appear only once. The sample here was peripheral blood, taken 28 days after the second AZD1222 dose. The source is an adult who received the AZD1222 COVID-19 vaccine.

The chain joins TRBV5-1 to TRBJ1-2; TRBD1 agrees at 7 bases. This CDR3 contains 14 residues. Germline V CDR1 and CDR2: SGHRS, YFSETQ. Germline trimming cut 2 bases from V and 3 bases from J; bases unmatched to any gene: 4. CDR3 sequence (DNA): TGCGCCAGCAGCTTACAGGGGCCGGACTATGGCTACACCTTC. Its protein is CASSLQGPDYGYTF.

The V and J genes are TRBV15 and TRBJ2-3; TRBD1 is a possible D gene (6 bases). Trimming removed 1 base at V and 6 bases at J, with 20 bases between. Germline CDR1 and CDR2: LNHNV and YYDKDF (reference sequence). The CDR3 length is 17 residues. Here the CDR3 reads CATSRGLRQPGEDTQYF. The CDR3, as DNA: TGTGCCACCAGCAGAGGGCTTAGACAGCCAGGGGAGGATACGCAGTATTTT.

This chain links TRBV3-1 (or the pseudogene TRBV3-2) with TRBJ2-3, with TRBD1 identical over 8 bases. Germline assignment: CDR1 LGHDT and CDR2 YNNKEL (reference sequence). Trimming cost V 4 bases and J 3 bases; bases outside gene matches: 3. The CDR3 loop spans 14 amino acids. CDR3 nucleotides: TGTGCCAGCAGCCTGGGACAGGCGACAGATACGCAGTATTTT. It specifies CASSLGQATDTQYF.

The gene calls are TRBV9 and TRBJ2-3; D is unresolved. Trimming left V 0 bases short and J 1 base short, with 6 bases between. From germline, CDR1 is SGDLS and CDR2 YYNGEE. The CDR3 extends over 14 amino acids. The CDR3 loop reads CASSVVPGTDTQYF. The CDR3 bases are TGTGCCAGCAGCGTAGTTCCAGGCACAGATACGCAGTATTTT.

The chain couples TRBV27 to TRBJ2-7, with a tentative D call TRBD2 (5 bases). CDR3 length: 14 amino acids. The germline CDR1 and CDR2 sequences are MNHEY and SMNVEV (reference sequence). V was cut by 6 bases and J by 6 bases, with 18 bases left in between. The CDR3 DNA is TGTGCCAGCAGGGGAGAGGGTTATTGGTTCGAGCAGTACTTC. Encoded protein: CASRGEGYWFEQYF.

V and J are TRBV5-1 and TRBJ1-3; the D is unclear. From germline, CDR1 is SGHRS and CDR2 YFSETQ. The V end was cut by 0 bases, the J end by 1 base, with 8 bases between. The CDR3 runs 15 residues. As DNA, the CDR3 is TGCGCCAGCAGCTTGGCCGCTGGTTCTGGAAACACCATATATTTT. Translated, it gives CASSLAAGSGNTIYF.

This clone was recorded only once. The chain links TRBV10-1 to TRBJ2-1; unclear D gene. V gave up 4 bases and J gave up 6 bases, with 10 bases separating them. The CDR3 covers 13 residues. Germline values: CDR1 WNHNN, CDR2 SYGVQD (reference sequence). The CDR3 DNA is TGCGCCAGCAGTGTTCGGTTGCGCAATGAGCAGTTCTTC. As protein: CASSVRLRNEQFF.

The V gene is TRBV9, the J gene TRBJ2-3; D ambiguous. The V gene lost 0 bases and the J gene lost 3 bases, with 5 bases spanning the gap. Germline CDR1 is SGDLS and CDR2 is YYNGEE. The CDR3 contains 13 residues. This CDR3 is CASSVEETDTQYF. Written as DNA, the CDR3 is TGTGCCAGCAGCGTAGAGGAAACAGATACGCAGTATTTT.

V gene TRBV3-1 (or the pseudogene TRBV3-2) combines with J gene TRBJ2-5, with 7 bases identical to TRBD1. The CDR3 has 16 residues. Germline values: CDR1 LGHDT, CDR2 YNNKEL (reference sequence). V lost 3 bases and J lost 1; bases outside the gene matches: 8. CDR3 coding DNA: TGTGCCAGCAGCCACCCCCGGACAGGAATCCAAGAGACCCAGTACTTC. Its protein product is CASSHPRTGIQETQYF.

V and J are TRBV6-5 and TRBJ2-1, with TRBD1 as a possible D gene (6 bases). With 1 base removed from V and 1 base from J, the gap between germline ends came to 11 bases. Looked up from germline, CDR1 is MNHEY and CDR2 is SVGAGI. The CDR3 consists of 16 residues. This CDR3 is CASSYLGARSYNEQFF. The CDR3 nucleotides are TGTGCCAGCAGTTACTTGGGGGCACGGTCCTACAATGAGCAGTTCTTC.

The table lists this clone with a few counts. The chain combines TRBV7-9 with TRBJ1-4, with 8 nucleotides matching TRBD1. V lost 5 bases, J lost 8 bases, and 7 bases stayed unmatched. CDR1 SEHNR and CDR2 FQNEAQ come from the germline V gene (reference sequence). The CDR3 runs to 14 residues. CDR3 region: CASSQGAPLEKLFF. CDR3 in DNA: TGTGCCAGCAGCCAGGGGGCCCCTCTGGAAAAACTGTTTTTT.

The chain recombines TRBV5-6 with TRBJ2-1, with D possibly TRBD2 on 6 matching bases. The CDR3 is 15 amino acids. Germline CDR1 reads SGHDT; CDR2 reads YYEEEE. Trimming left V 0 bases short and J 9 bases short, with 16 bases between. CDR3 in amino acids: CASSLGGLSGGEQFF. CDR3 bases: TGTGCCAGCAGCTTGGGAGGCCTTAGCGGCGGTGAGCAGTTCTTC.

The V gene is TRBV3-1 (or the pseudogene TRBV3-2), the J gene TRBJ2-3; tentative D call: TRBD1 (6 bases). V was clipped by 4 bases and J by 0 bases, with 11 bases between them. CDR3 length: 15 amino acids. Germline-derived CDR1 and CDR2 are LGHDT and YNNKEL (reference sequence). CDR3 in amino acids: CASSPLGGSTDTQYF. The CDR3 coding sequence is TGTGCCAGCAGCCCCTTAGGGGGAAGCACAGATACGCAGTATTTT.

The genes are TRBV24-1 and TRBJ2-2; D ambiguous. Looked up from germline, CDR1 is KGHDR and CDR2 is SFDVKD. V was cut by 6 bases and J by 7 bases, with 11 bases left in between. This CDR3 is 13 amino acids long. The CDR3 DNA sequence: TGTGCCACCAGTCTTAGTAGGGACGGGGAGCTGTTTTTT. Encoded protein: CATSLSRDGELFF.

The chain combines TRBV10-3 with TRBJ1-2, with D possibly being TRBD1 (6 bases). CDR3 length equals 13 residues. V lost 8 bases to trimming and J lost 1 base, with 11 bases between them. Per the germline V gene, CDR1 is ENHRY and CDR2 is SYGVKD. CDR3 amino acids: CAIGDIFNYGYTF. The CDR3 DNA is TGTGCCATCGGGGACATATTTAACTATGGCTACACCTTC.

This chain links TRBV18 with TRBJ2-2; D not resolved. The CDR3 totals 13 residues. The germline V gene has CDR1 KGHSH and CDR2 LQKENI. Trimming removed 6 bases from V and 5 bases from J, with 10 bases in between. CDR3: CASSRSTTGELFF. The CDR3 DNA follows: TGTGCCAGCTCCCGGTCGACGACCGGGGAGCTGTTTTTT.

The V call is TRBV21-1, the J call TRBJ2-3. TRBV21-1 is shown as a pseudogene. The CDR3 loop spans 20 amino acids. In nucleotides, the CDR3 is TGTGCCAGCAGCACACCGGACCTCCACAGCCCACGGATTAGCACAGATACGCAGTATTTT. Translating gives CASSTPDLHSPRISTDTQYF.